Below, one TCR beta chain is given with its context. Its antigen is currently not known. No base quality values were provided; no much bigger clone lies one nucleotide off. Reading the label with the study, this specimen's treatment or condition is: in vitro stimulation with specific CMV peptide epitopes to enrich CMV-specific T cells. TCRdb records Illumina HiSeq 1500 as the sequencer. TCRdb reworked the public reads: Q25 trimming with fastp, MiXCR clone assembly, productive beta chains retained. Rows merge per CDR3 protein into single entries with the most common DNA and genes. This sample has under 200,000 distinct CDR3 sequences in its table, and about a fifth of those were observed once. Clones ranked in the top ten supply roughly 25% of the sample. This sample is part of a study of T cell repertoires in cytomegalovirus infection (dated 2019 in TCRdb). Looking at the study overall: Alongside well-studied HLA-B-restricted epitopes, the peptide stimulations were aimed at recently identified HLA-C-restricted CMV epitopes, whose presentation resists viral immunomodulation. Donor HLA type was relevant to the analysis, as public TCR beta signatures indicated carriage of CMV infection together with the matching HLA type.

The CDR3 covers 16 residues, taking in both the cysteine and the phenylalanine. Only the CDR3 part of the read is kept: 48 bases, read in frame from the first base. As encoded in the germline V gene (reference sequence), CDR1 is SEHNR while CDR2 is FQNEAQ. Trimming accounts for 4 bases at V and 3 bases at J, while the number of junction bases matched to no gene is 5. Overall results and qualifications from the work: The ex vivo response was dominated by HLA-C-restricted CMV-specific TCR beta clonotypes, and the single most frequent clonotype in two of eight donors was supplied by these HLA-C-restricted clonotypes. In both this cohort and an independent cohort of 352 donors, the cumulative frequency of public TCR beta family members distinguished carriers of CMV infection plus the relevant HLA type.

This sequence originates from a human donor in good health (CMV status not recorded). Some clones in this sample may be carry-over from other donors' samples. The chain employs TRBV7-9 and TRBJ2-2; TRBD1 agrees with 10 junctional bases. The sample consisted of CD8+ T cells from cultured PBMCs, taken from culture after CMV antigen stimulation. The DNA sequence follows: TGTGCCAGCAGCTCACGGACAGGGGGGGACACCGGGGAGCTGTTTTTT. This sequence encodes CASSSRTGGDTGELFF.